This entry lists 9 T cell receptor beta chains sequenced from one sample in a study of early T cells in non-severe SARS-CoV-2 infection (dated by TCRdb to 2020 to 2022). Library preparation used 5' RACE. The sequencer was a NextSeq 500. TCRdb passed the public sequencing reads through fastp at Q25 and MiXCR, retaining productive beta sequences. Entries that share a CDR3 protein sequence are merged under the most common genes and DNA. The sample profile shows roughly 53,000 distinct CDR3 sequences; under 9% of them were found once. The ten largest clones add up to approximately 4% of the sample. Here the sequenced sample was whole blood, taken at baseline. These receptor sequences come from an adult who was a healthcare worker with PCR-confirmed SARS-CoV-2 infection or an uninfected control (not recorded which).

Ten or more counts support this clonotype. The rearrangement joins TRBV7-9 to TRBJ2-1, with 9 bases identical to TRBD1. This CDR3 contains 15 residues. Unmatched junction bases numbered 5, after V lost 5 bases and J lost 3 bases. Germline V gene sequence: CDR1 SEHNR, CDR2 FQNEAQ (reference sequence). The CDR3 loop is CASSPGTGNYNEQFF. The CDR3 coding sequence is TGTGCCAGCAGCCCCGGGACAGGGAACTACAATGAGCAGTTCTTC.

This clonotype was recorded at least ten times. The chain is built from TRBV7-2 and TRBJ2-7; D unclear. The germline V and J ends were trimmed by 0 bases and 6 bases, with 15 bases remaining between them. This CDR3 contains 15 residues. Germline values: CDR1 SGHTA, CDR2 FQGNSA. This chain's CDR3 is CASSLAVIMGIEQYF. The CDR3 region has the DNA TGTGCCAGCAGCTTAGCCGTCATTATGGGAATCGAGCAGTACTTC.

V is TRBV4-2 and J is TRBJ2-7, with D perhaps being TRBD1 or TRBD2 (5 bases each). Germline CDR1 reads LGHNA; CDR2 reads YNFKEQ. The CDR3 has 15 amino acids. V gave up 1 base and J gave up 4 bases, with 14 bases separating them. CDR3 residues: CASSQVEGISYEQYF. CDR3 DNA: TGTGCCAGCAGCCAAGTCGAGGGGATCTCGTACGAGCAGTACTTC.

This clonotype was observed a few times. The chain recombines TRBV5-4 with TRBJ2-7; a possible D gene is TRBD2 (6 bases). Germline loops: CDR1 SGHNT, CDR2 YYREEE (reference sequence). V was shortened by 4 bases and J by 4 bases, with 15 bases between the two germline ends. The CDR3 runs 14 residues. The CDR3 nucleotides read TGTGCCAGCAGCCAGCCGGGACTGAATTACGAGCAGTACTTC. This gives the protein CASSQPGLNYEQYF.

The table lists this clonotype with a count of one. V usage is TRBV6-1 and J usage is TRBJ2-7; D not certain. CDR1 MNHNS and CDR2 SASEGT come from the germline V gene. The CDR3 has 12 amino acids. V lost 8 bases and J 3 bases, leaving 11 bases between the germline ends. CDR3 sequence: CASGSAHYEQYF. DNA for the CDR3: TGTGCCAGCGGGTCAGCTCACTACGAGCAGTACTTC.

In this sample, this clonotype turned up many times. The chain recombines TRBV25-1 with TRBJ2-1; D possibly corresponds to TRBD2 (7 bases). V was clipped by 3 bases and J by 4 bases, with 16 bases between them. The CDR3 loop spans 16 amino acids. Germline V CDR1 and CDR2: MGHDK, SYGVNS. Written as DNA, the CDR3 is TGTGCCAGCAGTGATTCCCGGGGGGCCCATTACAATGAGCAGTTCTTC. This sequence encodes CASSDSRGAHYNEQFF.

This chain uses TRBV20-1 with TRBJ1-2; the match to TRBD1 covers 7 bases. The J segment lost 4 bases and the V segment lost 3 bases, leaving 5 bases of the junction unmatched. Germline CDR1 DFQATT, CDR2 SNEGSKA (reference sequence). This CDR3 is built from 13 residues. CDR3 loop: CSASGRGGYGYTF. CDR3 DNA sequence: TGCAGTGCTAGCGGCAGGGGGGGCTATGGCTACACCTTC.

The chain links TRBV12-3 or TRBV12-4 to TRBJ2-2; D gene uncertain. V was clipped by 5 bases and J by 7 bases, with 11 bases between them. The CDR3 runs to 13 residues. The CDR3 protein is CASSPLGFGELFF. In nucleotides, the CDR3 is TGTGCCAGCAGTCCCTTAGGGTTCGGGGAGCTGTTTTTT.

Only a few counts were recorded for this clonotype. The rearrangement links TRBV20-1 to TRBJ1-6; 7 positions agree with TRBD1. Trimming at V came to 5 bases and at J to 9 bases, leaving 4 bases not matched to a gene. This CDR3 is built from 12 residues. Germline CDR1 DFQATT, CDR2 SNEGSKA (reference sequence). The CDR3 is CSAGDSGSPLHF. The CDR3 DNA is TGCAGTGCTGGGGACAGCGGTTCACCCCTCCACTTT.